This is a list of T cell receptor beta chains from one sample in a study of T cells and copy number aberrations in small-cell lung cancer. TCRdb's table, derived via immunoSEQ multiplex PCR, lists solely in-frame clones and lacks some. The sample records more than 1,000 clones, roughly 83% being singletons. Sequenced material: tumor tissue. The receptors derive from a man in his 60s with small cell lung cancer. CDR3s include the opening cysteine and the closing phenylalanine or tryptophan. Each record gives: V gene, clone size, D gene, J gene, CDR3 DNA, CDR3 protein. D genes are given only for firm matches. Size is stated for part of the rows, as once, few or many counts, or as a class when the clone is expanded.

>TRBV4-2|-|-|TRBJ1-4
TGTGCCAGCAGCCAAGGGGGAGAGGCTAATGAAAAACTGTTTTTT
CASSQGGEANEKLFF
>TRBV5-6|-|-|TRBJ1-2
TGTGCCAGCAGCTTGTGGGGAGATGGCTACACCTTC
CASSLWGDGYTF
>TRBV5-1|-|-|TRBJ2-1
TGCGCCAGCAGCCCCCAGGGACCGACCTACAATGAGCAGTTCTTC
CASSPQGPTYNEQFF
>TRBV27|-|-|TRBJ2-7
TGTGCCAGCAGCCTAGGGAGGCCCTACGAGCAGTACTTC
CASSLGRPYEQYF
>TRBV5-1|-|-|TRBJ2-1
TGCGCCAGCAGCATATGGCCGGGACCTGAAGAGCAGTTCTTC
CASSIWPGPEEQFF
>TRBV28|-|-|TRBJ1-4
TGTGCCAGCAGTTTGTTCGGGACTACTAATGAAAAACTGTTTTTT
CASSLFGTTNEKLFF
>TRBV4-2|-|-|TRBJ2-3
TGTGCCAGCAGCGACAGCACAGATACGCAGTATTTT
CASSDSTDTQYF
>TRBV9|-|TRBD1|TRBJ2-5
TGTGCCAACCCCCCGAGGGGGCGAAAGACCCAGTACTTC
CANPPRGRKTQYF
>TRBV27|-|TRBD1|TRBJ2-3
TGTGCCAGCAGTATGAGACAGGGGGCAGATACGCAGTATTTT
CASSMRQGADTQYF
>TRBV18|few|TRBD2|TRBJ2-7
TGTGCCAGCTCACCAGGGGGGGACGAGCAGTACTTC
CASSPGGDEQYF
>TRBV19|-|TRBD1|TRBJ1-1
TGTGCCAGTAGCGGGACAGCGAACACTGAAGCTTTCTTT
CASSGTANTEAFF
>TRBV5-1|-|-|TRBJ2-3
TGCGCTAGCAGCCAGGGGGGTGACACTAGCACAGATACGCAGTATTTT
CASSQGGDTSTDTQYF
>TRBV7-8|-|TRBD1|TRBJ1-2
TGTGCCAGCAGCCTTAATCCCACAGGGGGGTATGGCTACACCTTC
CASSLNPTGGYGYTF
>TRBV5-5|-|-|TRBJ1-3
TGTGCCAGCAGCCGAACAGGAATCGGAAACACCATATATTTT
CASSRTGIGNTIYF
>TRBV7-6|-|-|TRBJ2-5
TGTGCCAGCAGCAAACCACCCCAGGAGACCCAGTACTTC
CASSKPPQETQYF
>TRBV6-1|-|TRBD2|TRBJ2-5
TGTGCCAGCGTCCGGAGCGGGGGGGCGGAAACCCAGTACTTC
CASVRSGGAETQYF
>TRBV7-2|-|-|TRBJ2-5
TGTGCCAGCAGCTGGGCACACCCCCAAGAGACCCAGTACTTC
CASSWAHPQETQYF
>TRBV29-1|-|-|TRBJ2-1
TGCAGCGTTCTGGAGCGGGTATACAATGAGCAGTTCTTC
CSVLERVYNEQFF
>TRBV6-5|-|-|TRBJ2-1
TGTGCCAGCAGTAAACCGGGACTCTCCTACAATGAGCAGTTCTTC
CASSKPGLSYNEQFF
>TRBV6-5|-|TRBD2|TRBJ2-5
TGTGCCAGCAGTTATGGACGTGGACCGGCGGGAGAGATCCAGTACTTC
CASSYGRGPAGEIQYF
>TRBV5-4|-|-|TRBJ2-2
TGTGCCAGCAGCTTGGCCGGAGGGCCGGCCACCGGGGAGCTGTTTTTT
CASSLAGGPATGELFF
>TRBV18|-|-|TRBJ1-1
TGTGCCAGCTCACGCGTAGGGGGGGATACTAAAGCTTTCTTT
CASSRVGGDTKAFF
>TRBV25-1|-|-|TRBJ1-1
TGTGCCAGCAGCGGACAGAAGATGAACACTGAAGCTTTCTTT
CASSGQKMNTEAFF
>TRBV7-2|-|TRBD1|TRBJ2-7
TGTGCCAGCAGCCCAGGGGGCCCCCTCTCCTACGAGCAGTACTTC
CASSPGGPLSYEQYF
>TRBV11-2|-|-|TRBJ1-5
TGTGCCAGCAGCCAAACCGGTAGCAATCAGCCCCAGCATTTT
CASSQTGSNQPQHF
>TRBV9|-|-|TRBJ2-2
TGTGCCAGCAACGTAGAGACGTTCACCGGGGAGCTGTTTTTT
CASNVETFTGELFF
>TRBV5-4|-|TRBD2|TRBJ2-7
TGTGCCAGCAGCCTCCATAGCGGGGTCTCCTACGAGCAGTACTTC
CASSLHSGVSYEQYF
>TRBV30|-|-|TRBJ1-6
TGTGCCTGGAAGGTACAGGGATTCTTCCATAATTCACCCCTCCACTTT
CAWKVQGFFHNSPLHF